These 13 T cell receptor beta chains share one sample of origin, sequenced in a study of technical replicates of blood from a handful of donors. Some clones are missing from TCRdb's copy, which holds only in-frame ones; the method was immunoSEQ multiplex PCR. The top ten hold 0.37% of the sample, which has more than 65,000 clones, 85% to 95% seen once. The specimen sequenced was T cells isolated from PBMCs. The receptors shown here come from a human donor in good health.

V usage is TRBV7-3 and J usage is TRBJ2-1, with a tentative D call TRBD2 (7 bases). The V and J ends lost 3 bases and 7 bases respectively, with 16 bases between them. Germline values: CDR1 SGHTA, CDR2 FQGTGA. The CDR3 is 15 residues long. CDR3 sequence (DNA): TGTGCCAGCAGCTTTACAGGAGGGGGAGGGAATGAGCAGTTCTTC. This codes for CASSFTGGGGNEQFF.

The chain links TRBV11-1 to TRBJ2-7; D is ambiguous. V was clipped by 5 bases and J by 0 bases, with 5 bases between them. The germline V gene has CDR1 SGHAT and CDR2 FQDESV (reference sequence). The CDR3 is 12 amino acids. CDR3 amino acids: CASSPFSYEQYF. The CDR3 nucleotides are TGTGCCAGCAGCCCCTTCTCCTACGAGCAGTACTTC.

The chain carries TRBV5-4 and TRBJ2-7; the match to TRBD1 covers 7 bases. CDR1 and CDR2 (germline): SGHNT, YYREEE (reference sequence). V was pared by 2 bases and J by 2 bases, with 7 bases of the junction left unmatched. The CDR3 consists of 15 residues. CDR3 amino acids: CASSLRTGGTYEQYF. The CDR3 nucleotides are TGTGCCAGCAGCTTAAGGACAGGCGGTACCTACGAGCAGTACTTC.

The chain combines TRBV29-1 with TRBJ1-2, with TRBD1 matching over 7 bases. Germline assignment: CDR1 SQVTM and CDR2 ANQGSEA. The V and J ends lost 4 bases and 12 bases, in that order; junction bases with no gene match: 8. CDR3 length: 11 amino acids. The CDR3 here is CSVVGGLEDTF. The CDR3 DNA sequence: TGCAGCGTTGTAGGGGGCCTGGAGGACACCTTC.

The V and J genes are TRBV27 and TRBJ1-2, with a possible D match to TRBD1 (5 bases). Trimming removed 3 bases at V and 8 bases at J, with 13 bases between. CDR1 and CDR2 from the germline V gene are MNHEY and SMNVEV (reference sequence). This CDR3 has 13 amino acids. CDR3 in DNA: TGTGCCAGCAGTTTGGTTCAGGGCGAAGGCTACACCTTC. Translation: CASSLVQGEGYTF.

The V gene is TRBV27, the J gene TRBJ2-5; TRBD2 matches at 12 bases. Germline V gene lookup returns CDR1 MNHEY and CDR2 SMNVEV (reference sequence). CDR3 length equals 15 residues. The ends lost 8 bases at V and 5 bases at J; junction bases unmatched: 9. CDR3 sequence (DNA): TGTGCCAGCGGGGGCCTAGCGGGAGGGTCCGAGACCCAGTACTTC. This codes for CASGGLAGGSETQYF.

The chain couples TRBV6-4 to TRBJ2-2; D possibly corresponds to TRBD1 (5 bases). Looked up from germline, CDR1 is MRHNA and CDR2 is SNTAGT. The CDR3 is made up of 13 amino acids. Trimming removed 6 bases from V and 3 bases from J, with 8 bases in between. Here the CDR3 DNA reads TGTGCCAGCAGAGGGGTTTACACCGGGGAGCTGTTTTTT. It translates to CASRGVYTGELFF.

The J gene is TRBJ2-7, the V gene TRBV27; a possible D gene is TRBD1 (6 bases). The CDR3 runs 14 residues. The V end was cut by 6 bases, the J end by 5 bases, with 17 bases between. CDR1 and CDR2 from the germline V gene are MNHEY and SMNVEV (reference sequence). CDR3 residues: CASSPPDSPHEQYF. The CDR3 coding sequence is TGTGCCAGCAGCCCGCCGGACAGCCCCCACGAGCAGTACTTC.

V and J are TRBV2 and TRBJ2-2, with 9 bases aligning to TRBD1. Trimming removed 3 bases from V and 6 bases from J; junction bases left unmatched: 17. This CDR3 comprises 19 residues. Germline CDR1 is SNHLY and CDR2 is FYNNEI. The CDR3 DNA reads TGTGCCAGCAGTGATTGGGAAGATCTAAGGACAGGGGCTCCCGGGGAGCTGTTTTTT. Translated: CASSDWEDLRTGAPGELFF.

The rearrangement joins TRBV7-2 to TRBJ1-4, with D perhaps TRBD1 (5 bases). Germline assignment: CDR1 SGHTA and CDR2 FQGNSA. Trimming removed 5 bases at V and 7 bases at J, with 5 bases between. The CDR3 is 11 amino acids. The DNA of the CDR3 is TGTGCCAGCAGCCAGGGTGAAAAACTGTTTTTT. Protein: CASSQGEKLFF.

CDR3 coding DNA: TGTGCCAGCAGCTCCGACAACACAGATACGCAGTATTTT. Protein sequence: CASSSDNTDTQYF. The J gene is TRBJ2-3, the V gene TRBV7-3; D not certain. The V end lost 4 bases, the J end lost 2 bases, and 7 bases lay between the germline ends. The CDR3 is made up of 13 amino acids. In germline, CDR1 is SGHTA, CDR2 FQGTGA.

The chain joins TRBV11-2 to TRBJ1-1; D is undetermined. Germline values: CDR1 SGHAT, CDR2 FQNNGV. The CDR3 loop spans 15 amino acids. Trimming took off 1 base at V and 0 bases at J, with 9 bases between the two ends. The CDR3 loop reads CASSLAGGLNTEAFF. The CDR3 nucleotides read TGTGCCAGCAGCTTAGCAGGAGGTTTGAACACTGAAGCTTTCTTT.

The CDR3 DNA sequence: TGCGCCAGCAGCCCTGGCCAGGGCACAGATACGCAGTATTTT. Amino acids: CASSPGQGTDTQYF. The chain has TRBV5-1 and TRBJ2-3; D ambiguous. This CDR3 is 14 amino acids long. The ends were cut back, 4 bases at V and 1 base at J, with 10 bases in the middle. Germline values: CDR1 SGHRS, CDR2 YFSETQ. The full variable domain, with the rest looked up from reference TRBV5-1 and TRBJ2-3, is KAGVTQTPRYLIKTRGQQVTLSCSPISGHRSVSWYQQTPGQGLQFLFEYFSETQRNKGNFPGRFSGRQFSNSRSEMNVSTLELGDSALYLCASSPGQGTDTQYFGPGTRLTVL.